This entry lists 18 T cell receptor beta chains sequenced from one sample in a study of memory CD4+ T cells and cytomegalovirus serostatus. The repertoire was sequenced with immunoSEQ multiplex PCR; TCRdb's copy has only in-frame clones and lacks some. Among under 75,000 clones, less than 85% were seen once, and the ten largest hold less than 0.6%. The sort gate was single viable CD3+CD4+CD8-CD45RO+ cells for memory CD4+ T cells. Sequenced sample: memory CD4+ T cells from blood. All receptors come from an adult in good health and CMV-seronegative. Some clones in this sample may be carry-over from other donors' samples.

This chain joins TRBV19 and TRBJ2-7; maybe TRBD1 (6 bases). In germline, CDR1 is LNHDA, CDR2 SQIVND (reference sequence). The CDR3 spans 14 residues. The V end lost 6 bases, the J end lost 0 bases, and 12 bases lay between the germline ends. CDR3 sequence (DNA): TGTGCCAGTAGCACGACAGGTAGCTCCTACGAGCAGTACTTC. Protein: CASSTTGSSYEQYF.

The sample holds one count of this clone. The chain uses TRBV20-1 and TRBJ1-2, with D hard to call. CDR3 length equals 11 residues. The germline V and J ends were trimmed by 3 bases and 0 bases, with 2 bases remaining between them. Looked up from germline, CDR1 is DFQATT and CDR2 is SNEGSKA (reference sequence). The CDR3 DNA reads as TGCAGTGCTAGGACTAACTATGGCTACACCTTC. It encodes CSARTNYGYTF.

J is TRBJ1-5 and V is TRBV19; weak D call: TRBD1 (5 bases). Trimming took off 6 bases at V and 1 base at J, with 13 bases between the two ends. The germline V gene encodes CDR1 LNHDA and CDR2 SQIVND (reference sequence). This CDR3 comprises 15 residues. Here the CDR3 reads CASSHGGGSNQPQHF. CDR3 bases: TGTGCCAGTAGCCACGGCGGGGGAAGCAATCAGCCCCAGCATTTT.

The V call is TRBV7-8, the J call TRBJ1-5; D is undetermined. Germline V lookup: CDR1 SGHVS, CDR2 FQNEAQ. The germline V and J ends were trimmed by 2 bases and 3 bases, with 5 bases remaining between them. CDR3 length: 13 amino acids. CDR3 loop: CASSLSFNQPQHF. The CDR3 DNA sequence: TGTGCCAGCAGCTTAAGTTTCAATCAGCCCCAGCATTTT.

This clone has only a few counts. This chain connects TRBV5-8 to TRBJ1-2; a weak D match, TRBD1 (6 bases). CDR3 length: 14 amino acids. CDR1 is SGHTS and CDR2 is YDEGEE in the germline V gene. V lost 0 bases and J lost 7, with 13 bases in between. The CDR3, as DNA: TGTGCCAGCAGCTTGGGACAGGCGACGCTTGGCTACACCTTC. Translating gives CASSLGQATLGYTF.

The chain couples TRBV29-1 to TRBJ1-2, with 8 bases aligning to TRBD1. This CDR3 has 13 residues. Germline V gives CDR1 SQVTM, CDR2 ANQGSEA. Trimming at V came to 2 bases and at J to 7 bases, leaving 6 bases not matched to a gene. CDR3 coding DNA: TGCAGCGTTGAAAACAGGGGGGGCAGTGGCTACACCTTC. It translates to CSVENRGGSGYTF.

The DNA of the CDR3 is TGTGCCAGCCGACAGGGAGCTGAAGCTTTCTTT. This translates into CASRQGAEAFF. The chain employs TRBV6-1 and TRBJ1-1; 7 nucleotides line up with TRBD1. Trimming removed 8 bases from V and 6 bases from J; junction bases left unmatched: 3. This CDR3 is built from 11 residues. The germline V gene has CDR1 MNHNS and CDR2 SASEGT.

This clone was seen once. V usage is TRBV11-3 and J usage is TRBJ2-1, with D uncertain. V gave up 1 base and J gave up 6 bases, with 10 bases separating them. Germline V gives CDR1 SGHNT, CDR2 YENEEA. This CDR3 spans 14 amino acids. The CDR3: CASSLGAPPNEQFF. CDR3 in DNA: TGTGCCAGCAGCTTAGGGGCCCCCCCCAATGAGCAGTTCTTC.

This sequence joins TRBV28 and TRBJ2-1; 8 bases fit TRBD2. CDR3 size: 16 residues. CDR1 and CDR2 from the germline V gene are MDHEN and SYDVKM. V was pared by 6 bases and J by 2 bases, with 9 bases of the junction left unmatched. CDR3 sequence reads: CASSPGLAGAYNEQFF. CDR3 coding DNA: TGTGCCAGCAGCCCGGGGCTAGCGGGCGCCTACAATGAGCAGTTCTTC.

The chain recombines TRBV7-9 with TRBJ1-1, with 10 positions matching TRBD1. The germline V gene encodes CDR1 SEHNR and CDR2 FQNEAQ (reference sequence). The V segment lost 5 bases and the J segment 0 bases; nucleotides outside the gene matches: 3. This CDR3 is built from 15 residues. The CDR3 sequence: CASSRQGAMNTEAFF. The CDR3 nucleotides read TGTGCCAGCAGCAGACAGGGGGCTATGAACACTGAAGCTTTCTTT.

The V and J genes are TRBV5-4 and TRBJ1-2; 7 nucleotides align to TRBD1. CDR3 length: 13 amino acids. Germline V gene data show CDR1 as SGHNT and CDR2 as YYREEE (reference sequence). V gave up 6 bases and J gave up 0 bases; unmatched junction bases: 2. CDR3 region: CASKGAANYGYTF. The CDR3 DNA sequence: TGTGCCAGCAAGGGGGCGGCTAACTATGGCTACACCTTC.

The chain carries TRBV19 and TRBJ1-5; D remains ambiguous. Trimming pared 7 bases from V and 0 bases from J, leaving 10 bases between. Germline loops: CDR1 LNHDA, CDR2 SQIVND (reference sequence). The CDR3 contains 14 residues. The CDR3 region is CASTPWGSNQPQHF. The CDR3 DNA reads as TGTGCCAGTACTCCATGGGGTAGCAATCAGCCCCAGCATTTT.

The chain links TRBV9 to TRBJ2-3, with TRBD1 as a possible D gene (5 bases). Trimming shortened V by 1 base and J by 1 base, and 10 bases separated the two germline ends. The CDR3 loop spans 15 amino acids. CDR1 is SGDLS and CDR2 is YYNGEE in the germline V gene. The CDR3 bases are TGTGCCAGCAGCGTACAGGGAAGTGGCACAGATACGCAGTATTTT. It codes for CASSVQGSGTDTQYF.

V is TRBV11-2 and J is TRBJ2-1; a weak D match, TRBD1 (5 bases). The germline V gene has CDR1 SGHAT and CDR2 FQNNGV. The CDR3 is 17 residues long. V was clipped by 1 base and J by 7 bases, with 20 bases between them. Here the CDR3 DNA reads TGTGCCAGCAGCTTAGCTACGGTAATGGCAGGGTTGAATGAGCAGTTCTTC. Translation gives CASSLATVMAGLNEQFF. The entire variable domain, with the rest obtained from reference TRBV11-2 and TRBJ2-1, is as follows: EAGVAQSPRYKIIEKRQSVAFWCNPISGHATLYWYQQILGQGPKLLIQFQNNGVVDDSQLPKDRFSAERLKGVDSTLKIQPAKLEDSAVYLCASSLATVMAGLNEQFFGPGTRLTVL.

The rearrangement joins TRBV6-1 to TRBJ2-2; the D call may be TRBD1 or TRBD2 (6 bases each). The CDR3 loop spans 15 amino acids. Germline CDR1 MNHNS, CDR2 SASEGT. V shed 2 bases and J shed 7 bases, with 14 bases lying between them. The CDR3 is CASSEWPGAGGELFF. The CDR3 nucleotides are TGTGCCAGCAGTGAATGGCCGGGGGCGGGCGGGGAGCTGTTTTTT.

This clone was observed once. The chain is built from TRBV30 and TRBJ1-3; tentative D call: TRBD1 (5 bases). V was cut by 4 bases and J by 3 bases, with 13 bases left in between. Germline loops: CDR1 GTSNPN, CDR2 SVGIG (reference sequence). CDR3 length: 14 residues. The CDR3 spells CAWKWGSNGNTIYF. CDR3 coding DNA: TGTGCCTGGAAATGGGGCTCGAATGGAAACACCATATATTTT.

V is TRBV19 and J is TRBJ2-5; D may be TRBD2 (5 bases). CDR3 length: 13 amino acids. CDR1 LNHDA and CDR2 SQIVND come from the germline V gene (reference sequence). V gave up 5 bases and J gave up 2 bases, with 9 bases separating them. CDR3 nucleotides: TGTGCCAGTAGTTCTAGCCAGCAAGAGACCCAGTACTTC. Translated: CASSSSQQETQYF.

This clone has more than one count but fewer than ten. The chain links TRBV7-9 to TRBJ2-7; D remains ambiguous. Trimming cost V 5 bases and J 6 bases, with 14 bases left between them. The CDR3 loop spans 13 amino acids. Germline CDR1 SEHNR, CDR2 FQNEAQ (reference sequence). This CDR3 reads CASSTGRTLEQYF. CDR3 bases: TGTGCCAGCAGCACTGGCAGGACCCTCGAGCAGTACTTC.